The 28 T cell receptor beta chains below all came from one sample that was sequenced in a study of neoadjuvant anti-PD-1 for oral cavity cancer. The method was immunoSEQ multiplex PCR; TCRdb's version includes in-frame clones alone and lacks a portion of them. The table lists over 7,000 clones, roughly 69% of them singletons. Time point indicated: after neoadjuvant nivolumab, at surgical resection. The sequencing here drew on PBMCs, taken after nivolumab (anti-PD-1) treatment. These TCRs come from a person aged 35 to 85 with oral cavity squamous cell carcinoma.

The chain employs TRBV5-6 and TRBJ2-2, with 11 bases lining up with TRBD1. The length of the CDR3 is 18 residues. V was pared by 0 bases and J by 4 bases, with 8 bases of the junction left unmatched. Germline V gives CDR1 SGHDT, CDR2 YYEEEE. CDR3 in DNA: TGTGCCAGCAGCTTGGGAGGACAGGGGGCTGGGGTCACCGGGGAGCTGTTTTTT. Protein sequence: CASSLGGQGAGVTGELFF.

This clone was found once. The CDR3 DNA follows: TGTGCCACCAGCAGATCCCGGGACCCTACTATTGGAGGCTACACCTTC. Translation: CATSRSRDPTIGGYTF. The chain joins TRBV15 to TRBJ1-2; possibly TRBD1 for D (5 bases). The ends were cut back, 2 bases at V and 8 bases at J, with 21 bases in the middle. The CDR3 is 16 residues long. Germline V gene lookup returns CDR1 LNHNV and CDR2 YYDKDF (reference sequence). Full variable domain (rest looked up from reference TRBV15 and TRBJ1-2): DAMVIQNPRYQVTQFGKPVTLSCSQTLNHNVMYWYQQKSSQAPKLLFHYYDKDFNNEADTPDNFQSRRPNTSFCFLDIRSPGLGDTAMYLCATSRSRDPTIGGYTFGSGTRLTVV.

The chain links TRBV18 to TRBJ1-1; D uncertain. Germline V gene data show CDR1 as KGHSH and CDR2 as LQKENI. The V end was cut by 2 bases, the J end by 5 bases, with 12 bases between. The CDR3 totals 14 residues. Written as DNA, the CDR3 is TGTGCCAGCTCACCAAACCCCGGCCAGACTGAAGCTTTCTTT. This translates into CASSPNPGQTEAFF.

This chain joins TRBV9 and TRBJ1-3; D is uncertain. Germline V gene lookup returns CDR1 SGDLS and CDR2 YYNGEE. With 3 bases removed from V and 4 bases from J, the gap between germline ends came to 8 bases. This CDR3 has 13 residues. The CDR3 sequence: CASSAGLGNTIYF. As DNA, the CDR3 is TGTGCCAGCAGCGCGGGTCTCGGAAACACCATATATTTT. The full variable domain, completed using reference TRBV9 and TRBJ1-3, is DSGVTQTPKHLITATGQRVTLRCSPRSGDLSVYWYQQSLDQGLQFLIQYYNGEERAKGNILERFSAQQFPDLHSELNLSSLELGDSALYFCASSAGLGNTIYFGEGSWLTVV.

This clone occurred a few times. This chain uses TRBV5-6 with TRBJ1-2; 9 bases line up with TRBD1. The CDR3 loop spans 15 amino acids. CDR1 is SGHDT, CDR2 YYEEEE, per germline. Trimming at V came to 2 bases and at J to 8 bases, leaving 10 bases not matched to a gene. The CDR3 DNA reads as TGTGCCAGCAGCTTCCGGGACAGGGTATCGGTGGGCTACACCTTC. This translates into CASSFRDRVSVGYTF.

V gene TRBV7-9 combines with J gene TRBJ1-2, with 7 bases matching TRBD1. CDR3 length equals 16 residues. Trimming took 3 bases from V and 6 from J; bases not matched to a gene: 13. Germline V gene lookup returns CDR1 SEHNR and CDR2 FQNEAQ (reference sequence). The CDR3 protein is CASSLRIGTVENGYTF. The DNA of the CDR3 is TGTGCCAGCAGCTTGCGAATAGGGACAGTAGAAAATGGCTACACCTTC.

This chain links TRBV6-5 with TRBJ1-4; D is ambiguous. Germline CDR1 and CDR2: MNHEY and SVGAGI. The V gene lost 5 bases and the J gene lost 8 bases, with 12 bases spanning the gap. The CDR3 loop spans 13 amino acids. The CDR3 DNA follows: TGTGCCAGCAGTACGAGAGGCATAGAAAAACTGTTTTTT. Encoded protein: CASSTRGIEKLFF.

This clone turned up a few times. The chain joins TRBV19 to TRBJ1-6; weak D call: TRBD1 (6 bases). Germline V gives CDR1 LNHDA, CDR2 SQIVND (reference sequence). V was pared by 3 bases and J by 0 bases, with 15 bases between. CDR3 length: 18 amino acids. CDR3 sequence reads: CASSIRGALSSYNSPLHF. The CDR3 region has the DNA TGTGCCAGTAGTATTAGGGGGGCCTTGAGCTCCTATAATTCACCCCTCCACTTT.

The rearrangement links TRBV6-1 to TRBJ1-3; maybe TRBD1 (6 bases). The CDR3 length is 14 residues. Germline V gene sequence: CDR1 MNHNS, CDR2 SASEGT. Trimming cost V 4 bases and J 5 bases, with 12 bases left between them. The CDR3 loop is CASSVTGQRNTIYF. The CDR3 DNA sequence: TGTGCCAGCAGTGTTACAGGACAGAGAAACACCATATATTTT.

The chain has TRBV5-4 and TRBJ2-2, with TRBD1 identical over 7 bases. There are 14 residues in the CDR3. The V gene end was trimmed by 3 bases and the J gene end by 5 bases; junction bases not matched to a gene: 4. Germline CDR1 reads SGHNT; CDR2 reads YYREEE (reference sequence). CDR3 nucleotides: TGTGCCAGCAGCTCGGGGACAGAGACCGGGGAGCTGTTTTTT. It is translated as CASSSGTETGELFF.

In DNA form, the CDR3 reads TGTGCCAGCGCAACCGGGACAAACAATGAGCAGTTCTTC. This sequence encodes CASATGTNNEQFF. The rearrangement uses TRBV6-1 and TRBJ2-1; the D gene is possibly TRBD1 (6 bases). Trimming left V 8 bases short and J 5 bases short, with 13 bases between. The CDR3 sequence is 13 residues long. Germline CDR1 reads MNHNS; CDR2 reads SASEGT.

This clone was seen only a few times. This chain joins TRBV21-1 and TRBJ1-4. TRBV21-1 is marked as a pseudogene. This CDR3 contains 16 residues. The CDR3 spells CASSKATGAPNEKLFF. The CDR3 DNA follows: TGTGCCAGCAGCAAAGCAACGGGGGCACCTAATGAAAAACTGTTTTTT.

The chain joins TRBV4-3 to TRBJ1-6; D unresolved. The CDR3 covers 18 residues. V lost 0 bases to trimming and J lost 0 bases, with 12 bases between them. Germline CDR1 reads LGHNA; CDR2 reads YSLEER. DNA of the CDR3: TGCGCCAGCAGCCAAGAAGGGCCTGCAAGCTCCTATAATTCACCCCTCCACTTT. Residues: CASSQEGPASSYNSPLHF.

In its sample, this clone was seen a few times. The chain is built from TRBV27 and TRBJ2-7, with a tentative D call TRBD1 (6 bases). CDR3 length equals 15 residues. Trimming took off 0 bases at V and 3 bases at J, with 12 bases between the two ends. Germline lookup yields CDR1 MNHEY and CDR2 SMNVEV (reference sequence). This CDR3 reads CASSLSGQGHYEQYF. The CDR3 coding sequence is TGTGCCAGCAGTTTATCGGGGCAGGGGCACTACGAGCAGTACTTC.

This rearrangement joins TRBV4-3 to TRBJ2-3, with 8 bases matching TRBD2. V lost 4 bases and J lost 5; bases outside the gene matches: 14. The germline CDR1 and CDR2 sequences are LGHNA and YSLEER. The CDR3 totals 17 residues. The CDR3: CASSPIPRGGGRDTQYF. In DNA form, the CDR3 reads TGCGCCAGCAGCCCCATCCCCCGGGGGGGTGGAAGAGATACGCAGTATTTT.

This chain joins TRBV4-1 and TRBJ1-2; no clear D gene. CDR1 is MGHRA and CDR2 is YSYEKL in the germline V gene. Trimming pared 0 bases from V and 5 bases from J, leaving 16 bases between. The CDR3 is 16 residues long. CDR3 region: CASSQDLMGDGYGYTF. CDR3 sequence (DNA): TGCGCCAGCAGCCAAGATCTTATGGGCGACGGATATGGCTACACCTTC.

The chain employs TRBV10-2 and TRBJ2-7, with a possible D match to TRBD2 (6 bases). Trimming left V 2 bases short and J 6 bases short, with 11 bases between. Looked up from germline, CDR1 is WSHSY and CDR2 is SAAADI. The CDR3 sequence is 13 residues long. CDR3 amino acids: CASSEIRGGEQYF. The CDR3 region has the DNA TGCGCCAGCAGTGAGATTCGGGGAGGCGAGCAGTACTTC.

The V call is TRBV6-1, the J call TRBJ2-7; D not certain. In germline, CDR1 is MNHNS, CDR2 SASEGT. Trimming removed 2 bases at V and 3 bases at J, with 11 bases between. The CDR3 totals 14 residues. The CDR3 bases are TGTGCCAGCAGTGAAATGCCAGAGAGCTACGAGCAGTACTTC. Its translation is CASSEMPESYEQYF.

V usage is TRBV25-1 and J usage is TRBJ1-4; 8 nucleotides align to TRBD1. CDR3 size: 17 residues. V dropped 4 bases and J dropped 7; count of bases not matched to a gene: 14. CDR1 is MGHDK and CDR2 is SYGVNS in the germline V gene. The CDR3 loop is CASSAPVGQDVGEKLFF. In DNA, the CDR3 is TGTGCCAGCAGTGCACCGGTGGGACAGGATGTTGGTGAAAAACTGTTTTTT.

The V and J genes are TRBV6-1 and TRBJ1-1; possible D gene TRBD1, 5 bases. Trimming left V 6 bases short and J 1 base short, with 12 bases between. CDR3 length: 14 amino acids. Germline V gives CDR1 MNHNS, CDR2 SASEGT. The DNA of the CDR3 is TGTGCCAGCAGCCGCGGGGGGGAGAACACTGAAGCTTTCTTT. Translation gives CASSRGGENTEAFF.

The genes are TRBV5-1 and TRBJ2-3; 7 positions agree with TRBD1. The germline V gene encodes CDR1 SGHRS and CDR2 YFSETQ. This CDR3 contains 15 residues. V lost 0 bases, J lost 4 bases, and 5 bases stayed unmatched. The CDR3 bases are TGCGCCAGCAGCTTGGTTGGTAGGGGGCCAGATACGCAGTATTTT. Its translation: CASSLVGRGPDTQYF.

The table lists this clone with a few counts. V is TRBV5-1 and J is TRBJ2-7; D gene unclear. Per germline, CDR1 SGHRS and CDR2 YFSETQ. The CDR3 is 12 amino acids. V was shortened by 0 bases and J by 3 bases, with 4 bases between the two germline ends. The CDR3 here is CASSLVGYEQYF. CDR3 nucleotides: TGCGCCAGCAGCTTGGTAGGCTACGAGCAGTACTTC.

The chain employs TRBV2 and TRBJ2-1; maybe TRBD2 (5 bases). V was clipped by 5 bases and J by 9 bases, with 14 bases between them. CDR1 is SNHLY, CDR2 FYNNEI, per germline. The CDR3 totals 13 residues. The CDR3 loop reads CASSQVRGLEQFF. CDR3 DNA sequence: TGTGCCAGCAGTCAGGTACGGGGTCTTGAGCAGTTCTTC.

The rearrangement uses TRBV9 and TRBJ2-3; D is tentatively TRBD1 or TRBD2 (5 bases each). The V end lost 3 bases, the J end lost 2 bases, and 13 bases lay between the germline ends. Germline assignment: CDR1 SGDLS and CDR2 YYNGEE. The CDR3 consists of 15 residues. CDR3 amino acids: CASSGDGAHTDTQYF. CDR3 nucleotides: TGTGCCAGCAGCGGTGACGGGGCGCACACAGATACGCAGTATTTT.

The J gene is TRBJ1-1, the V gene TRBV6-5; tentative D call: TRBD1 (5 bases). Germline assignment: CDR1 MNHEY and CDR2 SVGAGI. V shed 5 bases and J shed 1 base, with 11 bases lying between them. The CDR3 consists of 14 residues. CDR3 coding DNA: TGTGCCAGCAGTAGTGGGGGGACGAACACTGAAGCTTTCTTT. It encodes CASSSGGTNTEAFF.

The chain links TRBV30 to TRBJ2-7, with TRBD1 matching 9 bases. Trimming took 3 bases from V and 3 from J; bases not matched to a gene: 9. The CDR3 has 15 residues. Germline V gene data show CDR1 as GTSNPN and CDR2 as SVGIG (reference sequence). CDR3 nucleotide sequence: TGTGCCTGGAGCCCGGGACAGGGAATAGTCTACGAGCAGTACTTC. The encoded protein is CAWSPGQGIVYEQYF. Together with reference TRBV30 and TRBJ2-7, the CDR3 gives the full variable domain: SQTIHQWPATLVQPVGSPLSLECTVEGTSNPNLYWYRQAAGRGLQLLFYSVGIGQISSEVPQNLSASRPQDRQFILSSKKLLLSDSGFYLCAWSPGQGIVYEQYFGPGTRLTVT.

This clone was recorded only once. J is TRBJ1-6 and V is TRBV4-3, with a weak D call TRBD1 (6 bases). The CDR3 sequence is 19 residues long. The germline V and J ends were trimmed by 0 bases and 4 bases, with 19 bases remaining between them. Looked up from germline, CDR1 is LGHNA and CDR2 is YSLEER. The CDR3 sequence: CASSQEGAGLGAYNSPLHF. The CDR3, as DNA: TGCGCCAGCAGCCAAGAGGGGGCAGGGTTGGGGGCATATAATTCACCCCTCCACTTT.

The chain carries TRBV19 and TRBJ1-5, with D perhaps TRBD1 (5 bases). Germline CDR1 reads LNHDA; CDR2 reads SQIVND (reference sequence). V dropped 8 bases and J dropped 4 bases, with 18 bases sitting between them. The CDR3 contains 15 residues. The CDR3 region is CASSGGRVQNQPQHF. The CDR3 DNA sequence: TGTGCCAGTTCCGGGGGGAGGGTCCAAAATCAGCCCCAGCATTTT.